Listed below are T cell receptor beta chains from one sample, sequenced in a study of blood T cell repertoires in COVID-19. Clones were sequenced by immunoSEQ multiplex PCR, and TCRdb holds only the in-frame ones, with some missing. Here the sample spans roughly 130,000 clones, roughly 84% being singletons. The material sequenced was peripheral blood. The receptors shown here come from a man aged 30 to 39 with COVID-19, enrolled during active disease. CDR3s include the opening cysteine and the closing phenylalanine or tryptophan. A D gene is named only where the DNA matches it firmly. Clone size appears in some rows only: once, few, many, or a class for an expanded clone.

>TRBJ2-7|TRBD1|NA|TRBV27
CASSSLGGRYEQYF
TGTGCCAGCAGTTCATTAGGGGGCAGGTACGAGCAGTACTTC
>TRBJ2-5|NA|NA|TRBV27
CANGKTQYF
TGTGCCAACGGGAAGACCCAGTACTTC
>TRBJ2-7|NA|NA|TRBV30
CAWAPRLSSYEQYF
TGTGCCTGGGCTCCTCGACTTAGCTCCTACGAGCAGTACTTC
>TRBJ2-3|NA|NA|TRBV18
CASSGGTSSTDTQYF
TGTGCCAGCTCAGGCGGGACCTCCAGCACAGATACGCAGTATTTT
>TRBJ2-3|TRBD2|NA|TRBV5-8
CASSRSGSRDTQYF
TGTGCCAGCAGCCGTAGCGGGAGTAGGGATACGCAGTATTTT
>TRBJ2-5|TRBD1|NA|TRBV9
CASSATGVQQETQYF
TGTGCCAGCAGCGCCACAGGGGTCCAGCAAGAGACCCAGTACTTC
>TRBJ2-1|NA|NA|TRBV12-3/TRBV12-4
CASSPRQYNEQFF
TGTGCCAGCAGCCCACGACAGTACAATGAGCAGTTCTTC
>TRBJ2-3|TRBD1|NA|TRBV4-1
CASSLLGQSTDTQYF
TGCGCCAGCAGCCTCCTGGGACAGAGCACAGATACGCAGTATTTT
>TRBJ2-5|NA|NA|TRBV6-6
CASSDSQETQYF
TGTGCCAGCAGCGACAGTCAAGAGACCCAGTACTTC
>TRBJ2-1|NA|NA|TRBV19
CATSSVWRNEQFF
TGTGCCACCTCTAGCGTTTGGCGCAATGAGCAGTTCTTC
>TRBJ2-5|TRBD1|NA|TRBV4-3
CASSRGQGWGQAETQYF
TGCGCCAGCAGCCGAGGACAGGGGTGGGGTCAAGCGGAGACCCAGTACTTC
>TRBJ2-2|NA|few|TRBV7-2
CASGRGTAGELFF
TGTGCCAGCGGTCGCGGGACCGCCGGGGAGCTGTTTTTT
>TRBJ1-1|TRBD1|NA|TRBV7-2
CASSLNRGLFEAFF
TGTGCCAGCAGCCTCAACAGGGGTCTTTTTGAAGCTTTCTTT
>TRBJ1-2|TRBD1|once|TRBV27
CATRRDRANYGYTF
TGTGCAACCAGGAGGGACAGGGCTAACTATGGCTACACCTTC
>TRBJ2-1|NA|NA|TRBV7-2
CASSPGGASYNEQFF
TGTGCCAGCAGCCCCGGTGGGGCCAGCTACAATGAGCAGTTCTTC
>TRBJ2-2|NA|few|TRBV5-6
CASSSSGGNRVRFRALFF
TGTGCCAGCAGCTCCTCCGGGGGGAACAGGGTCCGCTTTAGGGCGCTGTTTTTT
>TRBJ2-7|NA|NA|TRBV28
CASSDGGALEQYF
TGTGCCAGCAGCGATGGCGGGGCCCTAGAGCAGTACTTC
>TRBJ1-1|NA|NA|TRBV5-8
CASSPGRDTEAFF
TGTGCCAGCAGCCCGGGGAGGGACACTGAAGCTTTCTTT
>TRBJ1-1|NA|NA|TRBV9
CASSFSAGMSTTEAFF
TGTGCCAGCAGCTTTTCAGCAGGGATGAGTACCACTGAAGCTTTCTTT
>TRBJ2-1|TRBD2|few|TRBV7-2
CASSLTSGRHNEQFF
TGTGCCAGCAGCCTGACTAGCGGGAGGCACAATGAGCAGTTCTTC
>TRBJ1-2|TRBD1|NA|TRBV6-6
CASSYLGQGGGYGYTF
TGTGCCAGCAGTTACCTTGGACAGGGTGGTGGCTATGGCTACACCTTC
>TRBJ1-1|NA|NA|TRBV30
CAWSAQNRASTEAFF
TGTGCCTGGAGTGCCCAAAACAGGGCGTCCACTGAAGCTTTCTTT
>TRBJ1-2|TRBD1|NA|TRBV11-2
CASSPGQGGYGYTF
TGTGCCAGCAGCCCCGGACAGGGAGGGTATGGCTACACCTTC
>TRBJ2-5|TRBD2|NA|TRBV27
CASSLSGLAKTQYF
TGTGCCAGCAGTTTATCGGGACTAGCCAAGACCCAGTACTTC
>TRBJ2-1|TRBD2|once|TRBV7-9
CASRVAGGRNEQFF
TGTGCCAGCAGAGTAGCGGGAGGACGGAATGAGCAGTTCTTC
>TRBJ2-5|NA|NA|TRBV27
CASGRETQYF
TGTGCCAGCGGGAGAGAGACCCAGTACTTC
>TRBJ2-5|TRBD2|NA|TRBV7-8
CASSLSGGRGETQYF
TGTGCCAGCAGCTTATCGGGCGGGAGAGGCGAGACCCAGTACTTC
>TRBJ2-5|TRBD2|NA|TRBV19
CASSSVGAGGETQYF
TGTGCCAGTAGTTCCGTAGGAGCGGGAGGGGAGACCCAGTACTTC
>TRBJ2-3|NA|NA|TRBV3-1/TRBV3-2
CASSQDPGSTDTQYF
TGTGCCAGCAGCCAAGATCCGGGTTCCACAGATACGCAGTATTTT
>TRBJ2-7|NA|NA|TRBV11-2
CASSGTGSSYEQYF
TGTGCCAGCAGCGGTACAGGGTCCTCCTACGAGCAGTACTTC
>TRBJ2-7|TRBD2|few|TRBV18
CASSLGLAAYEQYF
TGTGCCAGCTCACTCGGACTAGCAGCCTACGAGCAGTACTTC
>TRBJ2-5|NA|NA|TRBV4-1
CASSHRTVGETQYF
TGCGCCAGCAGCCACCGGACAGTTGGGGAGACCCAGTACTTC
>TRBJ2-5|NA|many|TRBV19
CASSMEGRSQYF
TGTGCCAGTAGTATGGAAGGGAGGTCCCAGTACTTC
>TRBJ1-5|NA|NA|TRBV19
CASSVPGENQPQHF
TGTGCCAGTAGTGTACCCGGGGAGAATCAGCCCCAGCATTTT
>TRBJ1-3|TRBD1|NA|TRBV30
CAWSVLRTGGSGNTIYF
TGTGCCTGGAGTGTACTTCGGACAGGGGGCTCTGGAAACACCATATATTTT
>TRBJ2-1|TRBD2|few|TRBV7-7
CASSLDREGEQFF
TGTGCTAGCAGCTTAGACCGGGAGGGTGAGCAGTTCTTC
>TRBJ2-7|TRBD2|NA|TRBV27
CASSSPGLAGPTGGEQYF
TGTGCCAGCAGTTCCCCGGGACTAGCGGGCCCTACGGGAGGTGAGCAGTACTTC
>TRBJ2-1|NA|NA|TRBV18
CATMRGLANNEQFF
TGTGCCACCATGCGAGGGCTAGCCAACAATGAGCAGTTCTTC
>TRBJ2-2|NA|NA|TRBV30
CAWNLYRGIPGGELFF
TGTGCCTGGAATTTGTATCGGGGGATTCCTGGCGGGGAGCTGTTTTTT
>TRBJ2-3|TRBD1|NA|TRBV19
CASSKRTGATDTQYF
TGTGCCAGTAGTAAGAGGACAGGGGCCACAGATACGCAGTATTTT
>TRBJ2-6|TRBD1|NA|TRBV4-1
CASSVITGGGANVLTF
TGCGCCAGCAGCGTAATAACAGGGGGAGGGGCCAACGTCCTGACTTTC
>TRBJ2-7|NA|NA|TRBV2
CASSEGSGRTF
TGTGCCAGCAGTGAAGGATCGGGCAGGACATTC
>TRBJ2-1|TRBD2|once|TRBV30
CAWSAPGRSLNEQFF
TGTGCCTGGAGTGCACCCGGGAGGTCTTTAAATGAGCAGTTCTTC
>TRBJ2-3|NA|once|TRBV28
CATQVQGGTDTQYF
TGTGCCACTCAAGTCCAGGGTGGAACAGATACGCAGTATTTT
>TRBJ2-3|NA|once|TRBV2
CASSEQGGDTQYF
TGTGCCAGCAGTGAACAGGGAGGCGATACGCAGTATTTT
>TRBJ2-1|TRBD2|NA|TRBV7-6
CASSLVSGKDEQFF
TGTGCCAGCAGCTTAGTAAGCGGGAAGGATGAGCAGTTCTTC
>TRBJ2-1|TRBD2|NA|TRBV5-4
CASSHRAGPSSYNEQFF
TGTGCCAGCAGCCACCGAGCGGGACCGAGCTCCTACAATGAGCAGTTCTTC